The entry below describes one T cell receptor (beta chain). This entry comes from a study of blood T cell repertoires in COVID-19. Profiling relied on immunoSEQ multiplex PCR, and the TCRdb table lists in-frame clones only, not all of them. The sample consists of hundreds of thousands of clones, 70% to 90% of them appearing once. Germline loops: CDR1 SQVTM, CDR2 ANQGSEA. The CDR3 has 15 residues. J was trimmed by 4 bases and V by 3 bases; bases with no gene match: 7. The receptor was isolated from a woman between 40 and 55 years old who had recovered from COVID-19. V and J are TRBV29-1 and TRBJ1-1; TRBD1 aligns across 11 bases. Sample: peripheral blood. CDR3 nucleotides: TGCAGCGTTGATCTTAGGGGACAGGGGGGCACTGAAGCTTTCTTT. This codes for CSVDLRGQGGTEAFF.